This passage covers 15 T cell receptor beta chains from one sample sequenced in a study of blood T cell repertoires in COVID-19. Repertoires were generated with immunoSEQ multiplex PCR, while TCRdb's copy carries only in-frame clones and drops some. The data show about 90,000 clones, 85% to 95% seen once. Sequencing was done on a sample of peripheral blood. The source of these receptors is a woman in her sixties with active COVID-19.

The J gene is TRBJ1-2, the V gene TRBV3-1 (or the pseudogene TRBV3-2); D unclear. This CDR3 has 13 amino acids. Germline V lookup: CDR1 LGHDT, CDR2 YNNKEL (reference sequence). Trimming took off 0 bases at V and 4 bases at J, with 6 bases between the two ends. This chain's CDR3 is CASSQDGSYGYTF. For the CDR3, the DNA is TGTGCCAGCAGCCAAGACGGTAGCTATGGCTACACCTTC.

The V and J genes are TRBV3-1 (or the pseudogene TRBV3-2) and TRBJ2-7; 16 nucleotides agree with TRBD2. CDR3 size: 15 residues. Germline loops: CDR1 LGHDT, CDR2 YNNKEL (reference sequence). Germline trimming cut 6 bases from V and 6 bases from J; bases unmatched to any gene: 5. The CDR3 region is CASSRGLAGGREQYF. CDR3 bases: TGTGCCAGCAGTCGGGGACTAGCGGGAGGGCGCGAGCAGTACTTC.

V is TRBV28 and J is TRBJ2-7, with 7 bases fitting TRBD2. The germline CDR1 and CDR2 sequences are MDHEN and SYDVKM. The CDR3 sequence is 15 residues long. J lost 1 base, V lost 5 bases, and 8 bases had no gene match. CDR3 sequence reads: CASSSEGGPSYEQYF. The CDR3 DNA reads as TGTGCCAGCAGTAGTGAGGGAGGGCCTTCCTACGAGCAGTACTTC. The complete variable domain, with remaining parts taken from reference TRBV28 and TRBJ2-7, reads DVKVTQSSRYLVKRTGEKVFLECVQDMDHENMFWYRQDPGLGLRLIYFSYDVKMKEKGDIPEGYSVSREKKERFSLILESASTNQTSMYLCASSSEGGPSYEQYFGPGTRLTVT.

This chain uses TRBV4-3 with TRBJ2-5, with D possibly TRBD1 on 6 matching bases. Germline CDR1 reads LGHNA; CDR2 reads YSLEER. The germline V and J ends were trimmed by 4 bases and 4 bases, with 10 bases remaining between them. The CDR3 contains 13 residues. CDR3 sequence (DNA): TGCGCCAGCAGCCTACAGGGCGGAGAGACCCAGTACTTC. Residues: CASSLQGGETQYF.

The chain employs TRBV7-2 and TRBJ1-5; D is ambiguous. The CDR3 totals 13 residues. Germline CDR1 and CDR2: SGHTA and FQGNSA. V lost 1 base to trimming and J lost 3 bases, with 4 bases between them. CDR3 loop: CASSLGANQPQHF. In nucleotides, the CDR3 is TGTGCCAGCAGCTTAGGGGCCAATCAGCCCCAGCATTTT.

The chain joins TRBV5-6 to TRBJ2-4, with 7 bases fitting TRBD2. CDR3 length: 16 amino acids. V trimming: 0 bases; J trimming: 1 base; junction bases outside the gene matches: 4. Germline V CDR1 and CDR2: SGHDT, YYEEEE. CDR3 nucleotide sequence: TGTGCCAGCAGCTTGGGTACCGGGGGGGCCAAAAACATTCAGTACTTC. Translating gives CASSLGTGGAKNIQYF.

The chain combines TRBV14 with TRBJ2-7, with 12 positions matching TRBD2. The CDR3 has 16 residues. From germline, CDR1 is SGHDN and CDR2 FVKESK. V shed 0 bases, J shed 6 bases, and the junction held 6 bases outside the gene matches. The CDR3 DNA is TGTGCCAGCAGCCAAGATCTGAGACTAGCGGGAGCCGAGCAGTACTTC. It encodes CASSQDLRLAGAEQYF.

V and J are TRBV6-4 and TRBJ2-1; 11 bases match TRBD2. The CDR3 has 16 residues. Unmatched junction bases numbered 8, after V lost 6 bases and J lost 4 bases. Germline assignment: CDR1 MRHNA and CDR2 SNTAGT. DNA for the CDR3: TGTGCCAGCAGCGTAATAGCGGGAGGGCCTTACAATGAGCAGTTCTTC. Amino acid sequence: CASSVIAGGPYNEQFF.

V is TRBV6-2 or TRBV6-3 and J is TRBJ2-7; no clear D. The length of the CDR3 is 15 residues. Trimming pared 0 bases from V and 0 bases from J, leaving 9 bases between. The germline V gene encodes CDR1 MNHEY and CDR2 SVGEGT. The CDR3 nucleotides read TGTGCCAGCAGTTACTCGCAGGTCAGCTCCTACGAGCAGTACTTC. As protein: CASSYSQVSSYEQYF.

This clone was observed once. This chain links TRBV1 with TRBJ1-1; the tabulated D call, TRBD1, remains unverified against the DNA. TRBV1 is assigned pseudogene status. There are 15 residues in the CDR3. The CDR3 nucleotides are TGCACCAGCAGCCAAGATTGGGACAAGAACACTGAAGCTTTCTTT. This encodes CTSSQDWDKNTEAFF.

This clone occurred a few times. The chain combines TRBV21-1 with TRBJ1-1. TRBV21-1 is annotated as a pseudogene. This CDR3 is built from 17 residues. CDR3 sequence reads: CASSRRGRGPQYTEAFF. CDR3 nucleotides: TGTGCCAGCAGCAGGCGAGGGAGAGGACCACAGTACACTGAAGCTTTCTTT.

This chain uses TRBV27 with TRBJ2-2, with 8 bases aligning to TRBD1. CDR1 is MNHEY, CDR2 SMNVEV, per germline (reference sequence). CDR3 size: 14 residues. With 4 bases clipped from V and 4 bases from J, the junction kept 2 bases outside the gene matches. CDR3 bases: TGTGCCAGCAGTTGGACAGGGCCCACCGGGGAGCTGTTTTTT. It encodes CASSWTGPTGELFF.

The chain couples TRBV6-5 to TRBJ2-5; 10 bases are a match to TRBD2. V shed 6 bases and J 7 bases; nucleotides not matched to a gene: 5. CDR3 size: 13 residues. CDR1 MNHEY and CDR2 SVGAGI come from the germline V gene. CDR3 DNA: TGTGCCAGCAGACAAAGCGGGAGGGGGACCCAGTACTTC. It translates to CASRQSGRGTQYF.

The rearrangement links TRBV9 to TRBJ1-1; TRBD1 matches 9 bases. Trimming cost V 4 bases and J 4 bases; bases outside gene matches: 8. The CDR3 totals 15 residues. Germline V CDR1 and CDR2: SGDLS, YYNGEE. The CDR3 DNA sequence: TGTGCCAGCAGCCCTACGGACAGGGGAGGCACTGAAGCTTTCTTT. Translated, it gives CASSPTDRGGTEAFF. Supplemented by reference TRBV9 and TRBJ1-1, the full variable domain reads DSGVTQTPKHLITATGQRVTLRCSPRSGDLSVYWYQQSLDQGLQFLIQYYNGEERAKGNILERFSAQQFPDLHSELNLSSLELGDSALYFCASSPTDRGGTEAFFGQGTRLTVV.

This clone was detected only once. J is TRBJ2-1 and V is TRBV9, with 8 positions matching TRBD2. The CDR3 is 16 amino acids. Germline lookup yields CDR1 SGDLS and CDR2 YYNGEE. V was pared by 0 bases and J by 6 bases, with 8 bases of the junction left unmatched. The CDR3 coding sequence is TGTGCCAGCAGCGTAGGGGCGGGGGGCATTAGCAATGAGCAGTTCTTC. This translates into CASSVGAGGISNEQFF.